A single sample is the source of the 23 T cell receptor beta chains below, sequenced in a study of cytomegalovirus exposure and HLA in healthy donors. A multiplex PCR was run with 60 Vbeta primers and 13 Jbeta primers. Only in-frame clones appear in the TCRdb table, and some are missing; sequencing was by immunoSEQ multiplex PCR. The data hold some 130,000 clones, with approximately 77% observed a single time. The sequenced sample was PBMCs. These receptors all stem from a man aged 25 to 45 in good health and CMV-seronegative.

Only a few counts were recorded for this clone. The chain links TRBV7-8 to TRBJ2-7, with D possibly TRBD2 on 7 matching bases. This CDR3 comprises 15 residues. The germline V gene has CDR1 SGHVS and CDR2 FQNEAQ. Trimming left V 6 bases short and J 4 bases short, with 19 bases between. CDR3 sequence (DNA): TGTGCCAGCAGTCAGAGGGGGGGCTCTAGGTACGAGCAGTACTTC. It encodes CASSQRGGSRYEQYF.

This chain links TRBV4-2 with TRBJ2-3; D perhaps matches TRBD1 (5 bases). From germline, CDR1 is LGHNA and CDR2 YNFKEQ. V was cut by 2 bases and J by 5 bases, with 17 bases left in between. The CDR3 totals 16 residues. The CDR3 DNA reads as TGTGCCAGCAGCCAACCGTTAGGGGTCTCTGAAGATACGCAGTATTTT. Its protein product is CASSQPLGVSEDTQYF.

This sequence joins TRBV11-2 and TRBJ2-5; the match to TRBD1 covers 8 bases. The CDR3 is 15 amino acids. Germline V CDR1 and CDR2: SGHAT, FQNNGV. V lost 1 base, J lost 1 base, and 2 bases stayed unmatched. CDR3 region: CASSLGDRFQETQYF. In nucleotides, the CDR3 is TGTGCCAGCAGCTTAGGGGACAGGTTCCAAGAGACCCAGTACTTC.

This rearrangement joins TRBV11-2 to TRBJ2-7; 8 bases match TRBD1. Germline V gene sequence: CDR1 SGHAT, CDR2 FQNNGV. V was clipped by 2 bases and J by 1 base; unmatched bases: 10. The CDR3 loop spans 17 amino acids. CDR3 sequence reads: CASSLSGTGVTSYEQYF. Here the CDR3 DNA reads TGTGCCAGCAGCTTATCCGGGACAGGTGTAACATCCTACGAGCAGTACTTC.

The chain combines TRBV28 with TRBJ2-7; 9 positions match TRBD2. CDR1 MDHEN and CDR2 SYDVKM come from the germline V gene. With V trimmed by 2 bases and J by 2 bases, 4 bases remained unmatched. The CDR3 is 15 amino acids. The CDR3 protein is CASSLATSGTYEQYF. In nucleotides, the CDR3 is TGTGCCAGCAGTTTAGCGACTAGCGGTACCTACGAGCAGTACTTC.

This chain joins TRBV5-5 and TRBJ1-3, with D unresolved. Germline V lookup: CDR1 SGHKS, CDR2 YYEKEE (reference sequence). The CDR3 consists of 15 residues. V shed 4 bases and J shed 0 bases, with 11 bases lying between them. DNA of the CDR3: TGTGCCAGCAGCCTCGACACCGGCTCTGGAAACACCATATATTTT. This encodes CASSLDTGSGNTIYF. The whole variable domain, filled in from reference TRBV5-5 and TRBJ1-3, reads DAGVTQSPTHLIKTRGQQVTLRCSPISGHKSVSWYQQVLGQGPQFIFQYYEKEERGRGNFPDRFSARQFPNYSSELNVNALLLGDSALYLCASSLDTGSGNTIYFGEGSWLTVV.

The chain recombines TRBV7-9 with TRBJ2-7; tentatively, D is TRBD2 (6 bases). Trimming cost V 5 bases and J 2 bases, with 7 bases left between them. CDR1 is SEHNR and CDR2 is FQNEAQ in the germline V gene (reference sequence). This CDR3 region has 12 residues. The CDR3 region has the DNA TGTGCCAGCAGCCGCGGGGCCTACGAGCAGTACTTC. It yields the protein CASSRGAYEQYF.

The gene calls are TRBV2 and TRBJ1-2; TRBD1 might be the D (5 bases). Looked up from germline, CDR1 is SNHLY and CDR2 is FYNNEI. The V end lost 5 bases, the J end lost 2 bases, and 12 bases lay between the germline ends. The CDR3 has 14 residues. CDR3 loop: CASSPGLLNYGYTF. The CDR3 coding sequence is TGTGCCAGCAGTCCGGGACTCCTGAACTATGGCTACACCTTC.

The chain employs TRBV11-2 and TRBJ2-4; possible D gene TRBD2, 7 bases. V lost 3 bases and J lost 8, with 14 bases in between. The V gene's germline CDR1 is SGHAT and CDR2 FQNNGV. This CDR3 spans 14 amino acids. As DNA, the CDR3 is TGTGCCAGCAGCTTCCTGGGGGGGCCAGACATTCAGTACTTC. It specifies CASSFLGGPDIQYF.

In DNA, the CDR3 is TGTGCCAGCAGCACACAGGGAAACCAGCCCCAGCATTTT. As protein: CASSTQGNQPQHF. V gene TRBV6-6 combines with J gene TRBJ1-5; the D gene is possibly TRBD1 (6 bases). CDR3 length equals 13 residues. Per the germline V gene, CDR1 is MNHNY and CDR2 is SVGAGI (reference sequence). V dropped 6 bases and J dropped 7 bases, with 13 bases sitting between them.

CDR3 coding DNA: TGCGCCAGCAGCTTGGACGGGGGACCTACTTACAATGAGCAGTTCTTC. Residues: CASSLDGGPTYNEQFF. This chain uses TRBV5-1 with TRBJ2-1, with a weak D call TRBD2 (6 bases). The CDR3 runs 16 residues. The V end was cut by 0 bases, the J end by 4 bases, with 14 bases between. Germline-derived CDR1 and CDR2 are SGHRS and YFSETQ.

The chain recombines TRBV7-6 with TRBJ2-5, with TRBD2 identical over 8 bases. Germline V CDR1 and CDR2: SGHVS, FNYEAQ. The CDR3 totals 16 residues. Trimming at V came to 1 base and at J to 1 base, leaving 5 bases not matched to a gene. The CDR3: CASSLGASGPQETQYF. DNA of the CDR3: TGTGCCAGCAGCTTAGGAGCTAGCGGGCCCCAAGAGACCCAGTACTTC.

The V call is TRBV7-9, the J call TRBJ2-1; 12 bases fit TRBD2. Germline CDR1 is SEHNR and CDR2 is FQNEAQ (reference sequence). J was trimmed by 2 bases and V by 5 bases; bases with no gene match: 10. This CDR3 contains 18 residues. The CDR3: CASSPGTSGYRTYNEQFF. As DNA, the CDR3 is TGTGCCAGCAGCCCAGGGACTAGCGGGTATCGTACCTACAATGAGCAGTTCTTC. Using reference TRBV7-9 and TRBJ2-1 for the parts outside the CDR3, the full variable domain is DTGVSQNPRHKITKRGQNVTFRCDPISEHNRLYWYRQTLGQGPEFLTYFQNEAQLEKSRLLSDRFSAERPKGSFSTLEIQRTEQGDSAMYLCASSPGTSGYRTYNEQFFGPGTRLTVL.

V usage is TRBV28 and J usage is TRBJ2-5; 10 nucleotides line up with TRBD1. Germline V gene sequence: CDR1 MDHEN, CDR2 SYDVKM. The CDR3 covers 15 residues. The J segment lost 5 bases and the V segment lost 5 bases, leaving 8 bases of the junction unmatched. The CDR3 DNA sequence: TGTGCCAGCAGTCCCGGACAGGGGGTCGCCGAGACCCAGTACTTC. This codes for CASSPGQGVAETQYF.

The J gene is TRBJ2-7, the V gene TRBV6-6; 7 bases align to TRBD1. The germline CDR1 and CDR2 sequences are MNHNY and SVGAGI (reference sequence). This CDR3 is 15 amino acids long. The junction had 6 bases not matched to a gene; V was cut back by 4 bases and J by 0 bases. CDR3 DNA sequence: TGTGCCAGCAGTTCAGGACAGGATTACTCCTACGAGCAGTACTTC. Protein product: CASSSGQDYSYEQYF.

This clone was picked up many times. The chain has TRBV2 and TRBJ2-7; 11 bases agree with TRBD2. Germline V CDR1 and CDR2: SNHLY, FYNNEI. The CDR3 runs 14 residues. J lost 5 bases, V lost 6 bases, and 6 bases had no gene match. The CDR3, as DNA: TGTGCCAGCAGCGGGACTAGCGGACGCCACGAGCAGTACTTC. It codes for CASSGTSGRHEQYF.

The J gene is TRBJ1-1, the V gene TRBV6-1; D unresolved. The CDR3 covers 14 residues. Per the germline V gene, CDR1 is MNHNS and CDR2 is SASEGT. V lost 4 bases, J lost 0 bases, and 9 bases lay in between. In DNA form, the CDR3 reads TGTGCCAGCAGTGCCACATCCATGAACACTGAAGCTTTCTTT. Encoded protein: CASSATSMNTEAFF.

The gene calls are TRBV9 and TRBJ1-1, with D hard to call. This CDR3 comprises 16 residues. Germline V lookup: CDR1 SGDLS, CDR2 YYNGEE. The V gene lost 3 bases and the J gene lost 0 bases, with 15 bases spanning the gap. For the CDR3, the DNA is TGTGCCAGCAGCGGCGGCGGCGGGAGAGTGAACACTGAAGCTTTCTTT. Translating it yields CASSGGGGRVNTEAFF.

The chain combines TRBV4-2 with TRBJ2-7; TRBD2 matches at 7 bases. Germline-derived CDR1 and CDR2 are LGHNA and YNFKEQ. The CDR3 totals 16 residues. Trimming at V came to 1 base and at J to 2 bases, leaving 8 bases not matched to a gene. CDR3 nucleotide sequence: TGTGCCAGCAGCCAAGCCCCTAGCGGAGGGGCCTACGAGCAGTACTTC. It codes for CASSQAPSGGAYEQYF.

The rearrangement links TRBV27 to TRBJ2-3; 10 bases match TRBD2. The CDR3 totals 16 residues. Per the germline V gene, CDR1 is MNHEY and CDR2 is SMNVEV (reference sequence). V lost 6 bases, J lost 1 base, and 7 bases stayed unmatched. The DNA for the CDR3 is TGTGCCAGCAGAGTACTAGCGGGAAGAGGCACAGATACGCAGTATTTT. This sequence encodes CASRVLAGRGTDTQYF.

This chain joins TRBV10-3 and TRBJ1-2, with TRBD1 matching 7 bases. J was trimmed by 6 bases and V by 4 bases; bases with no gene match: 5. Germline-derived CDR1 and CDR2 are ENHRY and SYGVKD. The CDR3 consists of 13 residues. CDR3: CAISAQGRDGYTF. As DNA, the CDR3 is TGTGCCATCAGTGCACAGGGGCGGGATGGCTACACCTTC.

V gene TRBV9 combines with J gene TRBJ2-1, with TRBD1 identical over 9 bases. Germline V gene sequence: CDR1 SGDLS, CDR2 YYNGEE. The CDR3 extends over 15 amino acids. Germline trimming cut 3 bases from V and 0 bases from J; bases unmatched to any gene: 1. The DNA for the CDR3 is TGTGCCAGCAGCGCACAGGGGGCCTCCTACAATGAGCAGTTCTTC. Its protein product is CASSAQGASYNEQFF.

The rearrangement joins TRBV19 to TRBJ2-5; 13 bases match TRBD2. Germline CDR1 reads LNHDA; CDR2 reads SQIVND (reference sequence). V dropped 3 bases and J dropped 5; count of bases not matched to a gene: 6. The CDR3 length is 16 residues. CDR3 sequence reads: CASSIGLAGVSETQYF. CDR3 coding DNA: TGTGCCAGTAGTATTGGACTAGCGGGAGTTTCGGAGACCCAGTACTTC.